This paragraph reports one TCR beta chain. What it binds is not known. Assay used: immunoSEQ multiplex PCR; TCRdb lists only in-frame clones, some missing. The sample lists several thousand clones, roughly 76% occurring once. The V segment lost 0 bases and the J segment 7 bases; nucleotides outside the gene matches: 6. The CDR3 is 15 amino acids. CDR1 is SGHRS, CDR2 YFSETQ, per germline. This record belongs to a study of circulating and synovial CD4+ cells in juvenile arthritis. Study-level points and caveats: Bulk blood CD4 samples held at least an order of magnitude more or fewer genomes than CPL. These blood cells shared more CDR3 sequences with synovium than bulk blood.

This TCR was recovered from a human donor with juvenile idiopathic arthritis. Material: CD4+ T cells from synovial fluid. The chain recombines TRBV5-1 with TRBJ2-2; 7 bases are a match to TRBD1. The DNA for the CDR3 is TGCGCCAGCAGCTTGGGAGACAGGGTCGGCGGGGAGCTGTTTTTT. Its protein is CASSLGDRVGGELFF.